This T cell receptor (beta chain) was sequenced in a study of OX40 agonist ivuxolimab in advanced cancers. With baseline, cycle 4 day 1, and cycle 7 day 1 as timepoints, blood was sampled. By sample fraction, this clone is medium-sized. Antigen specificity is unknown. Sequencing used immunoSEQ multiplex PCR; TCRdb keeps in-frame clones, though not all of them. In the table there are about 13,000 clones, 70% to 80% of which are singletons. Findings and caveats of the study: Relative to CD4+, CD8+ T cells held more expanded clones on average. Among some nonresponders, normalized T-cell clonal expansion was also low.

Between the trimmed V and J ends, which lost 1 base and 4 bases, there was a span of 13 bases. The germline V gene encodes CDR1 MNHEY and CDR2 SMNVEV (reference sequence). The CDR3 covers 15 residues. The chain joins TRBV27 to TRBJ1-1; D perhaps matches TRBD1 (5 bases). The material was CD4+ or CD8+ T cells sorted from blood, obtained in a trial of the OX40 agonist ivuxolimab. This TCR was sampled from an adult with an advanced solid tumor such as melanoma, head and neck, liver or kidney cancer. The CDR3 DNA reads as TGTGCCAGCAGTTTATTTGCAGGGAGAGGCACTGAAGCTTTCTTT. Amino acids: CASSLFAGRGTEAFF.